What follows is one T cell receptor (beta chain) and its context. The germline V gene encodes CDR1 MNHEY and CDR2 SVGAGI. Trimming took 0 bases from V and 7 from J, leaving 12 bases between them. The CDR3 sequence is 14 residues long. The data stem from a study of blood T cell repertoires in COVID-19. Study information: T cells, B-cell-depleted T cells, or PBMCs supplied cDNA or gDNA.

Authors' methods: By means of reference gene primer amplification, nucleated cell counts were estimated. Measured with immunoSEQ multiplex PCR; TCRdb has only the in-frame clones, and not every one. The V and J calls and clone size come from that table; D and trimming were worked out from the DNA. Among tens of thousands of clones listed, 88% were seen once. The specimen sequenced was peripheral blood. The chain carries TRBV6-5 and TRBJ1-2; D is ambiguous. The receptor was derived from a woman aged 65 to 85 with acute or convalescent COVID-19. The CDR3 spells CASSYSRVAAGYTF. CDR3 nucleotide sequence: TGTGCCAGCAGTTACTCAAGGGTAGCGGCTGGCTACACCTTC.